One and the same sample provided the 14 T cell receptor beta chains below, sequenced in a study of post-analysis software for immune sequencing data (dated by TCRdb to between 2014 and 2016). Findings and caveats that apply to the study as a whole: Significantly higher frequencies in patients than in controls were found for roughly five TRBV segments, including TRBV5-6, TRBV5-1 and TRBV20-1.

To prepare the library, PCR was applied. Sequencing relied on an Illumina HiSeq 2500. Unique molecular identifiers were incorporated into TCR beta cDNA libraries to reduce PCR and sequencing biases. The public reads were reprocessed in TCRdb via fastp at Q25 and MiXCR, keeping in-frame beta chains. Rows matching on CDR3 protein sequence are summarized as one entry with the most common DNA and genes. Across this sample there are some 700,000 distinct CDR3 sequences, with over 45% seen only once. Over 9% of the sample comes from the top ten. The antigens these receptors bind are not known. Sequencing used blood. The receptors were sampled from a girl aged 2 to 9 with multiple sclerosis.

There are a few counts of this clonotype. The CDR3 bases are TGCAGCGTTGAGGCGGGAGACAATGAGCAGTTCTTC. Amino acid sequence: CSVEAGDNEQFF. The chain combines TRBV29-1 with TRBJ2-1; 7 nucleotides align to TRBD2. Per germline, CDR1 SQVTM and CDR2 ANQGSEA. The CDR3 extends over 12 amino acids. V shed 3 bases, J shed 5 bases, and the junction held 1 base outside the gene matches.

This clonotype occurred once. The rearrangement links TRBV6-5 to TRBJ2-1; TRBD1 is a possible D gene (7 bases). CDR1 MNHEY and CDR2 SVGAGI come from the germline V gene. The CDR3 extends over 14 amino acids. Trimming took off 7 bases at V and 8 bases at J, with 18 bases between the two ends. The CDR3 bases are TGTGCCAGCAAAGTTCTAGCCAGGGGGGATGAGCAGTTCTTC. Its translation is CASKVLARGDEQFF.

The CDR3 DNA reads TGCAGTGCTAGAGAGGGGGCTCCGGGCACTGAAGCTTTCTTT. This encodes CSAREGAPGTEAFF. The genes are TRBV20-1 and TRBJ1-1; D perhaps matches TRBD1 (6 bases). V was clipped by 0 bases and J by 4 bases, with 12 bases between them. Germline CDR1 and CDR2: DFQATT and SNEGSKA (reference sequence). The CDR3 is made up of 14 amino acids.

This chain connects TRBV28 to TRBJ2-5, with D uncertain. Germline CDR1 MDHEN, CDR2 SYDVKM. The CDR3 extends over 13 amino acids. With 2 bases removed from V and 4 bases from J, the gap between germline ends came to 8 bases. In DNA, the CDR3 is TGTGCCAGCAGTTTAAGGCTGGGAGAGACCCAGTACTTC. This codes for CASSLRLGETQYF. Looking up the rest from reference TRBV28 and TRBJ2-5 gives the full variable domain: DVKVTQSSRYLVKRTGEKVFLECVQDMDHENMFWYRQDPGLGLRLIYFSYDVKMKEKGDIPEGYSVSREKKERFSLILESASTNQTSMYLCASSLRLGETQYFGPGTRLLVL.

The chain combines TRBV4-3 with TRBJ2-3; 15 nucleotides match TRBD2. The CDR3 sequence is 21 residues long. CDR1 is LGHNA, CDR2 YSLEER, per germline. V gave up 4 bases and J gave up 2 bases; unmatched junction bases: 16. This CDR3 reads CASSRDRTSGGEAGYTDTQYF. The CDR3 DNA follows: TGCGCCAGCAGCCGCGATCGGACTAGCGGGGGGGAGGCGGGTTACACAGATACGCAGTATTTT.

The J gene is TRBJ2-6, the V gene TRBV4-3; D gene ambiguous. CDR1 and CDR2 (germline): LGHNA, YSLEER. The CDR3 has 17 amino acids. V gave up 3 bases and J gave up 0 bases, with 12 bases separating them. The chain's CDR3 is CASSHTGSTSGANVLTF. CDR3 nucleotide sequence: TGCGCCAGCAGCCATACTGGTTCAACCTCTGGGGCCAACGTCCTGACTTTC.

There are a few counts of this clonotype. The chain carries TRBV29-1 and TRBJ2-1; D unclear. The ends were cut back, 5 bases at V and 10 bases at J, with 15 bases in the middle. From germline, CDR1 is SQVTM and CDR2 ANQGSEA. The CDR3 consists of 12 residues. CDR3 DNA: TGCAGCGTTTGGCGGCACCAATCGGAGCAGTTCTTC. This encodes CSVWRHQSEQFF.

The chain has TRBV5-4 and TRBJ2-4, with D perhaps TRBD1 or TRBD2 (5 bases each). Trimming removed 3 bases at V and 13 bases at J, with 17 bases between. The CDR3 covers 13 residues. Germline V lookup: CDR1 SGHNT, CDR2 YYREEE (reference sequence). CDR3: CASSSDSLGEQYF. CDR3 nucleotide sequence: TGTGCCAGCAGCTCGGATTCTCTGGGGGAGCAGTACTTC.

The J gene is TRBJ2-7, the V gene TRBV7-9, with unresolved D. TRBJ2-4 explains the end of the DNA better; the J call may be wrong. Germline CDR1 SEHNR, CDR2 FQNEAQ (reference sequence). The CDR3 contains 11 residues. CDR3 loop: CASSLAGIQYF. The CDR3 DNA reads TGTGCCAGCAGCTTAGCGGGCATTCAGTACTTC.

This chain connects TRBV27 to TRBJ2-1; D is possibly TRBD2 (5 bases). Trimming shortened V by 2 bases and J by 5 bases, and 7 bases separated the two germline ends. CDR1 and CDR2 from the germline V gene are MNHEY and SMNVEV (reference sequence). The CDR3 loop spans 13 amino acids. The CDR3 coding sequence is TGTGCCAGCAGTTTACCCGGGGACAATGAGCAGTTCTTC. This translates into CASSLPGDNEQFF.

The table lists this clonotype with a count of one. This sequence joins TRBV29-1 and TRBJ2-5; tentative D call: TRBD2 (5 bases). The J call is doubtful: the DNA matches TRBJ2-7 better. There are 13 residues in the CDR3. The germline V gene has CDR1 SQVTM and CDR2 ANQGSEA. The CDR3 sequence is CSVDSVGEYEQYF. The CDR3 DNA follows: TGCAGCGTTGATTCGGTGGGAGAATACGAGCAGTACTTC.

This chain connects TRBV5-1 to TRBJ1-5; perhaps TRBD1 as D (5 bases). Germline V gene data show CDR1 as SGHRS and CDR2 as YFSETQ. The CDR3 loop spans 16 amino acids. V was trimmed by 4 bases and J by 1 base, leaving 15 bases between them. The CDR3: CASSPGSVGSNQPQHF. As DNA, the CDR3 is TGCGCCAGCAGCCCAGGGTCGGTAGGAAGCAATCAGCCCCAGCATTTT. The entire variable domain, with the rest obtained from reference TRBV5-1 and TRBJ1-5, is as follows: KAGVTQTPRYLIKTRGQQVTLSCSPISGHRSVSWYQQTPGQGLQFLFEYFSETQRNKGNFPGRFSGRQFSNSRSEMNVSTLELGDSALYLCASSPGSVGSNQPQHFGDGTRLSIL.

This sequence joins TRBV28 and TRBJ1-4; the match to TRBD1 covers 10 bases. The CDR3 consists of 13 residues. J was trimmed by 8 bases and V by 8 bases; bases with no gene match: 5. The germline gives CDR1 MDHEN, CDR2 SYDVKM. CDR3 nucleotide sequence: TGTGCCAGCCAAGGGACAGGGGAGGAAAAACTGTTTTTT. It encodes CASQGTGEEKLFF. The complete variable domain, with remaining parts taken from reference TRBV28 and TRBJ1-4, reads DVKVTQSSRYLVKRTGEKVFLECVQDMDHENMFWYRQDPGLGLRLIYFSYDVKMKEKGDIPEGYSVSREKKERFSLILESASTNQTSMYLCASQGTGEEKLFFGSGTQLSVL.

Concerning this clonotype: A junction boundary mismatches the germline segment, possibly from a read error. This CDR3 is CASSLDRGDQPQHF. The CDR3 DNA sequence: TGTGCCAGCAGCTTAGACAGGGGCGATCAGCCCCAGCATTTT. The chain joins TRBV12-3 or TRBV12-4 to TRBJ1-5; the match to TRBD1 covers 8 bases. The CDR3 runs 14 residues.